This T cell receptor (beta chain) was profiled in a study of cytomegalovirus exposure and HLA in healthy donors. The study's findings and limits: A later analysis found that most CMV-associated TCR beta chains appeared HLA-restricted. The Asian-associated ancestry cluster reportedly had fewer N-insertions than the approximately 650-donor mean in a later analysis.

In the PCR, 60 Vbeta and 13 Jbeta primers were used. Here immunoSEQ multiplex PCR was the method, and the copy in TCRdb shows in-frame clones only, minus some. Here the sample spans about 100,000 clones, roughly three quarters being singletons. In regard to this clone: Its cognate antigen is unknown.

Material for sequencing was PBMCs. This receptor was taken from a woman aged 60-70 years in good health and CMV-seronegative.

The DNA for the CDR3 is TGTGCCAGCACGACAGGGGATAACTATGGCTACACCTTC. Translation: CASTTGDNYGYTF. This chain connects TRBV2 to TRBJ1-2, with 8 bases aligning to TRBD1. Losses at the gene ends were 7 bases for V and 1 base for J; bases not matched to a gene: 2. CDR3 length equals 13 residues. Germline CDR1 and CDR2: SNHLY and FYNNEI.